This T cell receptor (beta chain) was identified in a study of blood T cells in healthy people across ages. The germline CDR1 and CDR2 sequences are SGHVS and FNYEAQ. The CDR3 is 14 residues long. The V end was cut by 3 bases, the J end by 3 bases, with 10 bases between. This clonotype came up a few times. A sample-barcoded 5' primer and a J-beta primer mix were used in a second PCR of roughly 6 to 11 cycles. Each CDR3 protein is one row after TCRdb ran MiXCR on the 5' RACE reads. The sample includes around 650,000 distinct CDR3 sequences, roughly 41% seen only once; the top ten take around 30%. Sequencing was done on a sample of blood. The chain couples TRBV7-6 to TRBJ2-3; D is possibly TRBD2 (5 bases). The TCR sequence derives from a man of 80 years or more in good health. In DNA, the CDR3 is TGTGCCAGCAGCTTTCTAGCTGTAACAGATACGCAGTATTTT. This gives the protein CASSFLAVTDTQYF.